This paragraph reports one T cell receptor (beta chain). Its target antigen remains unknown. Base qualities are not at hand, and no much larger clone is one base apart. This sample was included in a study of blood T cell repertoires in COVID-19 (dated by TCRdb to the early 2020s). In terms of the full investigation: Collaborator samples came from the United States, Italy and Spain and covered acute and convalescent phases of COVID-19. The material from the prospective study consisted of cDNA or gDNA derived from T cells, B-cell-depleted T cells, or PBMCs. The dataset comprised deeply sampled blood TCRbeta repertoires from subjects exposed to, actively infected with, or recovered from COVID-19. The repertoires were released in a freely available public database intended as a resource for research on the immune response to SARS-CoV-2. Samples were obtained from the ongoing ImmuneRACE study (first 160 participants) and from some 1,200 subjects provided by 6 global collaborators. Sample metadata almost always included a de-identified subject ID, COVID-19 status, age in years and sex. Where available, HLA class I and class II types were obtained from metadata supplied by the sample provider rather than from assay-based typing. What the research found in general, with its limitations: Clinical and demographic metadata were provided uncurated, with the amount varying by source and participant.

TCRbeta CDR3 regions were amplified from genomic DNA using the immunoSEQ Assay, a bias-controlled multiplex PCR. In the authors' own workflow: The number of nucleated cells in each sample was estimated by amplification of reference gene primers within the assay. To quantify the absolute abundance of each unique TCRbeta CDR3 rearrangement, sequence reads were collapsed and filtered. For each sample, productive Simpson clonality was calculated as the square root of Simpson's diversity index over productive rearrangements. What TCRdb holds here is the immuneACCESS table cut down to in-frame rearrangements. Part of the clones is not present; checked against another copy, under half of the missing clones reflect an unresolved V gene, and the others are unexplained. V and J calls and clone size follow that table, whereas D and trimming were derived from the DNA. The sample contains about 100,000 clones, approximately 80% of them found a single time. The ten top clones hold roughly 4.1% of the sample.

Compared with germline, V lacks 8 bases and J lacks 10 bases; bases without a gene match: 13. CDR1 and CDR2 (MDHEN, SYDVKM) derive from the germline V gene. The CDR3 holds 14 amino acids from the cysteine to the phenylalanine. The read is trimmed to its CDR3 DNA, 42 bases read in frame from base 1. Collaborating institutions collected whole blood in K2EDTA tubes following their own protocols. For TCRbeta analysis, collaborators shipped samples in one of three forms: frozen whole blood, isolated PBMCs, or DNA extracted from either of those sample types. The V and J genes are TRBV28 and TRBJ1-1, with TRBD1 matching 10 junction bases. The sequencing input was peripheral blood. The TCR sequence derives from a woman in her 70s with acute or convalescent COVID-19. The CDR3 protein is CASGDRGLFWGAFF. The DNA is as follows: TGTGCCAGCGGGGACAGGGGACTTTTTTGGGGAGCTTTCTTT.